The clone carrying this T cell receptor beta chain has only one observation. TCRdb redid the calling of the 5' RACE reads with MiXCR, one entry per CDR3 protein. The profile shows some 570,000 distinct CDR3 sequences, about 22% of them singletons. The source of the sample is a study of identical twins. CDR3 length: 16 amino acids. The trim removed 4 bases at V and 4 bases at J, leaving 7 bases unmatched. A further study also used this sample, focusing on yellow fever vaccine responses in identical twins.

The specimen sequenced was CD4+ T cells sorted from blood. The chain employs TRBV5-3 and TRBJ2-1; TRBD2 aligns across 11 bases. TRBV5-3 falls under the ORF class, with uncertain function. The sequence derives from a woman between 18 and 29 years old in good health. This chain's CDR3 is CARSLKTSGGYNEQFF. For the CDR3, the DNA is TGTGCCAGAAGCCTAAAAACTAGCGGGGGATACAATGAGCAGTTCTTC.